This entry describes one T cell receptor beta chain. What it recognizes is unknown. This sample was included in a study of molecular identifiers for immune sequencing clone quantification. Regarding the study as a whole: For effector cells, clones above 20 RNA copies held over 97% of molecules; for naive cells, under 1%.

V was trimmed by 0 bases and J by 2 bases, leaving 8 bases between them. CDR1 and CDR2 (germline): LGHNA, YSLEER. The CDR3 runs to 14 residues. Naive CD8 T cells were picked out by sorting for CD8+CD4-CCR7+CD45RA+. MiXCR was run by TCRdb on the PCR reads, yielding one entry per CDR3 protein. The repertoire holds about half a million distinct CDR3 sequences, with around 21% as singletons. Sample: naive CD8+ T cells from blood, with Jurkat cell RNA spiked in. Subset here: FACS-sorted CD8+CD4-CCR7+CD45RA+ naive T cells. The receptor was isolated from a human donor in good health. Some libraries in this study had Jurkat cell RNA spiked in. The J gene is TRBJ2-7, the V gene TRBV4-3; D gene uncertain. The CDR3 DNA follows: TGCGCCAGCAGCCAAGATCTCCGGACCTACGAGCAGTACTTC. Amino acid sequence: CASSQDLRTYEQYF.